This TCR beta chain originates from a study of Graves' ophthalmopathy and Graves' hyperthyroidism listed by TCRdb under 2018. Regarding the research as a whole: Peripheral blood was collected at initial diagnosis, prior to any treatment. The independent validation cohort included roughly 19 hyperthyroidism patients plus 17 patients who later progressed from hyperthyroidism to ophthalmopathy. In total, approximately 130 blood samples were TCR-sequenced: 40 to 45 ophthalmopathy, some 80 hyperthyroidism and around 17 hyperthyroidism-to-ophthalmopathy patients. The study used signatures of the TCR beta repertoire to tell Graves' ophthalmopathy apart from Graves' hyperthyroidism and to predict which patients would progress to ophthalmopathy. In roughly six hyperthyroidism patients, the T-cell repertoires found in thyroid tissue were compared with those found in blood. To explore V-J signatures that separate ophthalmopathy from hyperthyroidism, a discovery set of around 97 patients was enrolled, consisting of approximately 45 with ophthalmopathy and some 56 with stable hyperthyroidism. After sampling, hyperthyroidism patients received methimazole starting at 30 mg daily, and ophthalmopathy patients received high-dose intravenous methylprednisolone.

Study-level results and caveats: In validation, the model predicted ophthalmopathy progression with about 64% sensitivity and roughly 72% specificity; some 13 predicted patients were CT-confirmed with GO in a median of about 6.2 months. Ophthalmopathy was separated from stable hyperthyroidism by the 13-signature model with about 89% sensitivity and roughly 82% specificity in cross-validation and with 80%/75% in the test set. No statistical method was used to predetermine the sample size, and group allocation was not hidden from the investigators. Most of the expanded thyroid clonotypes with a frequency above 0.001 were also detected in blood, and it was suggested that the thyroid immune response may be reflected by blood repertoires.

For repertoire sequencing, the TCR beta CDR3 regions were amplified from RNA transcripts. The first round of RT-PCR was done with HTBI primers and the Qiagen OneStep RT-PCR kit, and was followed by a second round of multiplex PCR, then size selection and purification. Libraries were sequenced paired-end with 100 bp reads on an Illumina HiSeq2000. From the authors' description of their analysis: SOAPnuke was used to process the reads, throwing out any read that had adapters, had uncalled bases, had a mean Phred below 15, or lacked an exact constant-primer or identifier match. COPE v1.2.5 was used to merge the high-quality paired reads. Clonotypes were defined as unique nucleotide sequences and were aligned to IMGT TRB V, D and J references using MiTCR v1.1. Only V-J combinations with frequency above 0.0001 were analysed, covering more than 99% of repertoires. For each V-J combination, a TCR clonal expansion and chaos score was defined as the ratio of F50 clonal expansion to chaos observed in the TCRdist matrix. Welch's t-statistics and random forest were used to narrow the features down to 13 V-J combinations, which were then fed into a naive Bayes classifier. Thyroid-blood repertoire similarity was quantified with the Morisita-Horn index. TCRdb reprocessing: public reads trimmed at Q25 with fastp, clones called with MiXCR, in-frame beta chains kept. Each entry is one CDR3 protein sequence, shown with its most common DNA and genes. TCRdb's processing, not the authors' own work, is the source of the V and J calls. In this sample the table shows approximately 700,000 distinct CDR3 sequences, approximately 40% of which occur a single time. Roughly 45% of the sample comes from the top ten.

At least ten counts were recorded for this clonotype. The target of this receptor is not known. No qualities accompany the bases; no much larger clone lies one base away. The germline V gene (reference sequence) specifies LNHNV as CDR1 and YYDKDF as CDR2. The germline V end is reduced by 1 base and the J end by 8 bases; junction bases left unmatched: 5. From the cysteine up to the phenylalanine, the CDR3 has a length of 14 residues. The CDR3 DNA has 42 bases and is translated from base 1. Patients with ophthalmopathy had moderately to severely active disease, with a Clinical Activity Score of 3 or more, a NOSPECS grade of 4 or more, and a disease duration of less than 3 months. Anyone with other autoimmune diseases, uncontrolled infections, pregnancy or lactation was excluded from the study. Diagnosis was based on clinical symptoms, serum thyroxine, TRAb, thyroid ultrasound and orbital computed tomography. PBMCs were isolated from 7.5 to 10 ml of fresh peripheral blood by Ficoll-Paque density gradient centrifugation. Total RNA was extracted using Trizol reagent, and RNA quality was checked on an Agilent 2100 Bioanalyzer.

The sample taken for sequencing was peripheral blood. This sequence originates from an adult man with Graves' ophthalmopathy. Recombination connected TRBV15 to TRBJ1-2, and 9 bases in between align with TRBD1. The bases are TGTGCCACCAGCAGAGCGACACAGGGGGCGGGCTACACCTTC. This translates into CATSRATQGAGYTF. With the rest looked up from the reference TRBV15 and TRBJ1-2 genes rather than sequenced, the full variable domain is DAMVIQNPRYQVTQFGKPVTLSCSQTLNHNVMYWYQQKSSQAPKLLFHYYDKDFNNEADTPDNFQSRRPNTSFCFLDIRSPGLGDTAMYLCATSRATQGAGYTFGSGTRLTVV.